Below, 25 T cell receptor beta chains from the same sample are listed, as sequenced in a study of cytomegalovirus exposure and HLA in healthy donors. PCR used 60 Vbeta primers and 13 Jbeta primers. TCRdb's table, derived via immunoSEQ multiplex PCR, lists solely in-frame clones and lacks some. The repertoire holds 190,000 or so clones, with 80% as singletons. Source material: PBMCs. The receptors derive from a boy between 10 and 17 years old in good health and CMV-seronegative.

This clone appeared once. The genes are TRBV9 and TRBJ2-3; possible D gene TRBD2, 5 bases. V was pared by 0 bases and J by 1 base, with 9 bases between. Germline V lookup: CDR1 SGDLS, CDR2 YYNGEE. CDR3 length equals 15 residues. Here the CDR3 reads CASSVGDYRTDTQYF. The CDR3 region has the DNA TGTGCCAGCAGCGTAGGTGACTATCGCACAGATACGCAGTATTTT.

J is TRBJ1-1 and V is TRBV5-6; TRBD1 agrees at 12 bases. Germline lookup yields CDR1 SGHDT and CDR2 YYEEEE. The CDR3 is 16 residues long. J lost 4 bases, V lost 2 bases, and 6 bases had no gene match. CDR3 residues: CASSFGTGGEGTEAFF. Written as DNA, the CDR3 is TGTGCCAGCAGCTTTGGGACAGGGGGCGAGGGCACTGAAGCTTTCTTT. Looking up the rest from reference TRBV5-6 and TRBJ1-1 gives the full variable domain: DAGVTQSPTHLIKTRGQQVTLRCSPKSGHDTVSWYQQALGQGPQFIFQYYEEEERQRGNFPDRFSGHQFPNYSSELNVNALLLGDSALYLCASSFGTGGEGTEAFFGQGTRLTVV.

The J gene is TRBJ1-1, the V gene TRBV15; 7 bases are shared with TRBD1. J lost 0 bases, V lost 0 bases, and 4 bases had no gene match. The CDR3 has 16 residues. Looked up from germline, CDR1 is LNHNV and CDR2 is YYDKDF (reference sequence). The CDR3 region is CATSRDRGQMNTEAFF. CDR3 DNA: TGTGCCACCAGCAGAGATAGGGGACAGATGAACACTGAAGCTTTCTTT.

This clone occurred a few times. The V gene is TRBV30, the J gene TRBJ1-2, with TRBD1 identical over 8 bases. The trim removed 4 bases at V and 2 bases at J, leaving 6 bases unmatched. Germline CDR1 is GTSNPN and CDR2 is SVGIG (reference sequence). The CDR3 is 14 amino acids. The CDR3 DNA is TGTGCCTGGACCCGACAGGGGCCCAACTATGGCTACACCTTC. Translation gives CAWTRQGPNYGYTF.

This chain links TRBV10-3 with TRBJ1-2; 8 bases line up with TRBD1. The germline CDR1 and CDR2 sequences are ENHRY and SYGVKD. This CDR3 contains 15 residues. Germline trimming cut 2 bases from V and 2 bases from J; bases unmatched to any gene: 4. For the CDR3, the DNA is TGTGCCATCAGTGAGACAACAGGGGGGAACTATGGCTACACCTTC. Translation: CAISETTGGNYGYTF.

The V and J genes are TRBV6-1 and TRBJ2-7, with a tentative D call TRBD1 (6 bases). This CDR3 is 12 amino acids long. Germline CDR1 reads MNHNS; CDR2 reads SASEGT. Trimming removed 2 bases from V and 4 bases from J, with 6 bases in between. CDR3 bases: TGTGCCAGCAGTGAAAGGGGGTACGAGCAGTACTTC. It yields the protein CASSERGYEQYF.

CDR3 sequence reads: CASSWSVTGTGGWRTEAFF. The CDR3 DNA is TGTGCCAGCAGCTGGTCGGTTACCGGGACAGGGGGCTGGAGGACTGAAGCTTTCTTT. The chain couples TRBV5-6 to TRBJ1-1; 12 nucleotides agree with TRBD1. Germline CDR1 and CDR2: SGHDT and YYEEEE. CDR3 length: 19 amino acids. Trimming cost V 3 bases and J 5 bases; bases outside gene matches: 17.

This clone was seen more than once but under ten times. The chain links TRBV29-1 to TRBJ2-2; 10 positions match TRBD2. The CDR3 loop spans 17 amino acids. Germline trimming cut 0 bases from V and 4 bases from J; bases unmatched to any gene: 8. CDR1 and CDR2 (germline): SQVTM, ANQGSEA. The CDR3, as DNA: TGCAGCGTTGAAGATATGGATAGCGGGAGGAGCACCGGGGAGCTGTTTTTT. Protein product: CSVEDMDSGRSTGELFF.

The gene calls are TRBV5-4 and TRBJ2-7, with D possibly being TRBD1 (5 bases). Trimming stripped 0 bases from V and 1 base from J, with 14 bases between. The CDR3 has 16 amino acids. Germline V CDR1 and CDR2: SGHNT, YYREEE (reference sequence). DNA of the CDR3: TGTGCCAGCAGCTTGGGGCCCAGGGCGTCTTCCTACGAGCAGTACTTC. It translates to CASSLGPRASSYEQYF. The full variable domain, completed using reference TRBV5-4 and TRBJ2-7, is ETGVTQSPTHLIKTRGQQVTLRCSSQSGHNTVSWYQQALGQGPQFIFQYYREEENGRGNFPPRFSGLQFPNYSSELNVNALELDDSALYLCASSLGPRASSYEQYFGPGTRLTVT.

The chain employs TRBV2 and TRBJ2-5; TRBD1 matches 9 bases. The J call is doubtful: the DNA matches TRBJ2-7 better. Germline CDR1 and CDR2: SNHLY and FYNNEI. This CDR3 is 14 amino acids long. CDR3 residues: CAGRRGQGRNEQYF. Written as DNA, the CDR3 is TGTGCCGGACGAAGAGGACAGGGGAGGAACGAGCAGTACTTC.

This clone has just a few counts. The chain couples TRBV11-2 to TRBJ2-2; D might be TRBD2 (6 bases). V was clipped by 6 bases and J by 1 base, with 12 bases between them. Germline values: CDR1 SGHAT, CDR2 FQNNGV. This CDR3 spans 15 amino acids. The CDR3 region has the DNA TGTGCCAGCAGATGGGAGGCAGGGAACACCGGGGAGCTGTTTTTT. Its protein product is CASRWEAGNTGELFF.

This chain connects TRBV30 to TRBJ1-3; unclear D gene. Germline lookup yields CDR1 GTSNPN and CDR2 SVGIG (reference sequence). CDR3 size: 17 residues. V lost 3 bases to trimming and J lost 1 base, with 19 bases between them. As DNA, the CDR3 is TGTGCCTGGAGCAGAGGTGTCAGACTCTCTTCTGGAAACACCATATATTTT. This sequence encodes CAWSRGVRLSSGNTIYF.

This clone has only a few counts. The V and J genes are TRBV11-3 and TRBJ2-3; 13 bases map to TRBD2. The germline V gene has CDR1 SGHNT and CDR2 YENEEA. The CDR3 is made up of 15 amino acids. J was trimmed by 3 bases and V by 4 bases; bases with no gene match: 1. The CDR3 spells CASSSGLAGTDTQYF. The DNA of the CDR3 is TGTGCCAGCAGCTCGGGACTAGCGGGAACAGATACGCAGTATTTT.

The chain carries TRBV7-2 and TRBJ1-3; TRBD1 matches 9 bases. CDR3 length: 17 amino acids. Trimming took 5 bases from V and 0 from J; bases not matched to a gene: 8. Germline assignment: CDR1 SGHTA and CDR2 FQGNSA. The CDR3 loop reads CASSPPGQGVSGNTIYF. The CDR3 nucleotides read TGTGCCAGCAGCCCTCCGGGACAGGGAGTCTCTGGAAACACCATATATTTT.

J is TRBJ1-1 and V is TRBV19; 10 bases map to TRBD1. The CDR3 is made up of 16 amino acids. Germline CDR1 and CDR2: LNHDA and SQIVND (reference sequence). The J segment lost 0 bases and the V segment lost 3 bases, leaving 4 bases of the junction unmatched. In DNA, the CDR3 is TGTGCCAGTAGTATGGAGACAGGGGGCTTGAACACTGAAGCTTTCTTT. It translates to CASSMETGGLNTEAFF.

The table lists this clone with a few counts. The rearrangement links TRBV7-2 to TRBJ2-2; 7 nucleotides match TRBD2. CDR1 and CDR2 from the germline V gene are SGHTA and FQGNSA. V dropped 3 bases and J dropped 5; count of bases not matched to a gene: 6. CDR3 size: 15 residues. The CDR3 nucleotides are TGTGCCAGCAGCTTCTTAGCGGGCGAAACCGGGGAGCTGTTTTTT. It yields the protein CASSFLAGETGELFF.

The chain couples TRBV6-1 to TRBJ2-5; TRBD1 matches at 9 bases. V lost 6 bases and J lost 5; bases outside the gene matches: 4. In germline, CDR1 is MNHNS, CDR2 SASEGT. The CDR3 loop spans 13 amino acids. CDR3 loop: CASRTGGGETQYF. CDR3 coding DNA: TGTGCCAGCAGAACAGGGGGCGGTGAGACCCAGTACTTC.

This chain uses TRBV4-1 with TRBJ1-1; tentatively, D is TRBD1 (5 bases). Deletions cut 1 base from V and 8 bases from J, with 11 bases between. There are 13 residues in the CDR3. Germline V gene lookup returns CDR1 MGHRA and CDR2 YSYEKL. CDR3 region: CASSQVSRVEAFF. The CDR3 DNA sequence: TGCGCCAGCAGCCAAGTCAGCAGGGTGGAAGCTTTCTTT.

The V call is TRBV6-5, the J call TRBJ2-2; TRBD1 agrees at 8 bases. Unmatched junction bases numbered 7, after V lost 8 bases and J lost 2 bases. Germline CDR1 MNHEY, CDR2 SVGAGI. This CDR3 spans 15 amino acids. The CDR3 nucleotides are TGTGCCAGCCGCCAACCAGGGGGCAACACCGGGGAGCTGTTTTTT. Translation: CASRQPGGNTGELFF.

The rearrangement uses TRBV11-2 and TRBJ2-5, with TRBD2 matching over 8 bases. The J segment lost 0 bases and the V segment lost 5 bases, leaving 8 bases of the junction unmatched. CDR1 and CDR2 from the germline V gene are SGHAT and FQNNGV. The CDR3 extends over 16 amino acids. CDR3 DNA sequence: TGTGCCAGCAGCCCTCAGCCAGCGGGGGACCAAGAGACCCAGTACTTC. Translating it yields CASSPQPAGDQETQYF.

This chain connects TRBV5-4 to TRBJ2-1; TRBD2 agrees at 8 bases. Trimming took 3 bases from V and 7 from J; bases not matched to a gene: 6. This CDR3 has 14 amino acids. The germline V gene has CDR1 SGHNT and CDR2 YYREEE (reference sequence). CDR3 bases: TGTGCCAGCAGCTCCGAAGAGCGGGGGAATGAGCAGTTCTTC. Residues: CASSSEERGNEQFF. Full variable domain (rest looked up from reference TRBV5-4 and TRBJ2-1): ETGVTQSPTHLIKTRGQQVTLRCSSQSGHNTVSWYQQALGQGPQFIFQYYREEENGRGNFPPRFSGLQFPNYSSELNVNALELDDSALYLCASSSEERGNEQFFGPGTRLTVL.

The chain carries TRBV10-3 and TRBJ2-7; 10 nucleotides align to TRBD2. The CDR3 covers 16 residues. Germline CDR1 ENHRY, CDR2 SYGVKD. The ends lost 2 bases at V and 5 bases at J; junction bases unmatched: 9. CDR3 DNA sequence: TGTGCCATCAGTGAGGCGTATGCTAGCGGGAGCCACGAGCAGTACTTC. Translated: CAISEAYASGSHEQYF.

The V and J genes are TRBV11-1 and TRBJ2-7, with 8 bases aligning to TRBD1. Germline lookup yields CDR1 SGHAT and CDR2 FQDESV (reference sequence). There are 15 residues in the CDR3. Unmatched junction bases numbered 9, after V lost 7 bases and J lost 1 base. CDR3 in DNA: TGTGCCAGCACCCCCAACGGACAGGGTTCCTACGAGCAGTACTTC. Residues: CASTPNGQGSYEQYF. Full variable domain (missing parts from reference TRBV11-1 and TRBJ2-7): EAEVAQSPRYKITEKSQAVAFWCDPISGHATLYWYRQILGQGPELLVQFQDESVVDDSQLPKDRFSAERLKGVDSTLKIQPAELGDSAMYLCASTPNGQGSYEQYFGPGTRLTVT.

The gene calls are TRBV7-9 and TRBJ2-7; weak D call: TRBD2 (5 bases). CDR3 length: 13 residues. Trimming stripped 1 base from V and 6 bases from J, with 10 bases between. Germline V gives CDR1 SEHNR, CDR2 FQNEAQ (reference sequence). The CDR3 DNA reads TGTGCCAGCAGCTTAGTTACCGAGGGCGAGCAGTACTTC. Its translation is CASSLVTEGEQYF.

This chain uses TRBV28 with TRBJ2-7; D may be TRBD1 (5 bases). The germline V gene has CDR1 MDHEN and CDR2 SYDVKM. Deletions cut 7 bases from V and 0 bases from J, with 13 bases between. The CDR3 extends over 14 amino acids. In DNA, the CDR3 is TGTGCCAGCACCCTGCCAGGGTCCTCCTACGAGCAGTACTTC. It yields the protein CASTLPGSSYEQYF.